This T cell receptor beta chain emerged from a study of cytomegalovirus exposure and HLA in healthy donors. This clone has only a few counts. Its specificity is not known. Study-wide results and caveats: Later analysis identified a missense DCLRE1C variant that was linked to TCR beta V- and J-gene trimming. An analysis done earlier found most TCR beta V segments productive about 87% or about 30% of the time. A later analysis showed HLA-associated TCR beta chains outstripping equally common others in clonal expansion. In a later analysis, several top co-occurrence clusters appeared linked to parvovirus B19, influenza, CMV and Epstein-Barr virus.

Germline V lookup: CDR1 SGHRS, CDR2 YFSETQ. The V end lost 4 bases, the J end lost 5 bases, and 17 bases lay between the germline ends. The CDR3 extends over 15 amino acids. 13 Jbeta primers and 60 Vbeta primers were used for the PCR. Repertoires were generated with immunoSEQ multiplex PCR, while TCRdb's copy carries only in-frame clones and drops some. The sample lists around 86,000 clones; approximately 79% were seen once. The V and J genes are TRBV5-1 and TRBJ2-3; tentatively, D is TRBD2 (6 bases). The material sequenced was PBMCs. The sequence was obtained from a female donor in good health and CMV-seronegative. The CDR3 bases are TGCGCCAGCAGCCCGGAGCAGCGGGCAATAGATACGCAGTATTTT. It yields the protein CASSPEQRAIDTQYF.